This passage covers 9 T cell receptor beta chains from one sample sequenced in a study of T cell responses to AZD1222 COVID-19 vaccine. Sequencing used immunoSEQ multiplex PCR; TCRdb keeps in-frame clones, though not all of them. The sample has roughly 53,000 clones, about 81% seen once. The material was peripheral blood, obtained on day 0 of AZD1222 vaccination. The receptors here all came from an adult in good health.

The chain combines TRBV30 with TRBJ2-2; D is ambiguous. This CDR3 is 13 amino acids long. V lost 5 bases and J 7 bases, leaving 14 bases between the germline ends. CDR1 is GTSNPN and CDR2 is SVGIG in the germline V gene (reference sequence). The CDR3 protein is CAWGVSGIGELFF. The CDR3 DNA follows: TGTGCCTGGGGGGTGTCGGGTATCGGGGAGCTGTTTTTT.

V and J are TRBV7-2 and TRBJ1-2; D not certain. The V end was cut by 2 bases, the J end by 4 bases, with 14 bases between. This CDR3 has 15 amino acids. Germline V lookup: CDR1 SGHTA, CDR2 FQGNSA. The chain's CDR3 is CASSLSSELSYGYTF. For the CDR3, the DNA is TGTGCCAGCAGCTTAAGCTCGGAATTGAGCTATGGCTACACCTTC.

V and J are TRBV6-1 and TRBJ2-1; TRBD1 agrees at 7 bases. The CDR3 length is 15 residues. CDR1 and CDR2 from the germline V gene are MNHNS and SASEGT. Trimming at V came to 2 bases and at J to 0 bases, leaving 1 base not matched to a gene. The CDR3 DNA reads TGTGCCAGCAGTGAATACAGGGGCTCCTACAATGAGCAGTTCTTC. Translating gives CASSEYRGSYNEQFF.

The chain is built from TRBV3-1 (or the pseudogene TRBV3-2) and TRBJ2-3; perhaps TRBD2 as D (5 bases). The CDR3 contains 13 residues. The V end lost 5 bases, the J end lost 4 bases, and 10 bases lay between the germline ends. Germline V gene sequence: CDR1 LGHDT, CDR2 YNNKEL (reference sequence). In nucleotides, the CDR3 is TGTGCCAGCAGCTGGACTTACTCAGATACGCAGTATTTT. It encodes CASSWTYSDTQYF.

As DNA, the CDR3 is TGTGCCAGCCGCATCTCTGGGGCCAACGTCCTGACTTTC. Protein: CASRISGANVLTF. J is TRBJ2-6 and V is TRBV12-3 or TRBV12-4; D gene ambiguous. CDR3 length: 13 residues. Trimming cost V 8 bases and J 0 bases, with 5 bases left between them.

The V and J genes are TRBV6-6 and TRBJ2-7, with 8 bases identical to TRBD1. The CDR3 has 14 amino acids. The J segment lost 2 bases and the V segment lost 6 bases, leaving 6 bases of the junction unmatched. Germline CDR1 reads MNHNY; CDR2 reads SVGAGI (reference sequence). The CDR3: CASSFDRGPYEQYF. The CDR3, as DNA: TGTGCCAGCAGCTTCGACAGGGGACCCTACGAGCAGTACTTC.

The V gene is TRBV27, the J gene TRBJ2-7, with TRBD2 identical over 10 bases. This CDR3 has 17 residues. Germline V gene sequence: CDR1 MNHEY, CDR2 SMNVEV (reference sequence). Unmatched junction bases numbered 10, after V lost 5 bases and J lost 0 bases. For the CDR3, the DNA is TGTGCCAGCAGTCCTATAAGACTAGCGGGTTCCTCCTACGAGCAGTACTTC. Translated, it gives CASSPIRLAGSSYEQYF.

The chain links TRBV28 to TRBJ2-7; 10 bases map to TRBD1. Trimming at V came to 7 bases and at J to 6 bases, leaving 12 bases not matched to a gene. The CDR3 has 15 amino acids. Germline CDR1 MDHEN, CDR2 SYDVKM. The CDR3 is CASTQPGTGASEQYF. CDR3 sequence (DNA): TGTGCCAGCACCCAACCCGGGACAGGGGCATCCGAGCAGTACTTC.

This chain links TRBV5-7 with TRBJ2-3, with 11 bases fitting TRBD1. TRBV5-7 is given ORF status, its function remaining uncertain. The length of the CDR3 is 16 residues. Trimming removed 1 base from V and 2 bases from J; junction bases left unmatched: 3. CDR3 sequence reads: CASSLWTGGFTDTQYF. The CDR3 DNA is TGTGCCAGCAGCTTGTGGACAGGGGGCTTCACAGATACGCAGTATTTT.